This TCR beta chain was documented in a study of blood T cells in healthy people across ages (dated by TCRdb to about 2015). General notes on the study: In model experiments, roughly one uniquely barcoded TCR beta cDNA molecule per two T cells was captured by template switching. To track age-related changes in TCR beta repertoire diversity, the study relied on deep sequencing normalized with unique cDNA molecular identifiers. The donors were split into four age groups: young (average around 16 years), middle-aged (around 40), aged (approximately 59) and long-lived (more than 80). Using the same blood draw, the study looked at two additional independent replicas of 1 million unique cDNA reads for two donors, one aged 18 to 30 and the other aged 80 or older. General findings and caveats noted by the study authors: Compared with the aged group, the long-lived group had more naive CD4+ T cells, fewer expanded clones and increased TCR diversity, suggesting age selection. There was a strong correlation between observed TCR beta diversity and the percentage of naive T cells measured by flow cytometry. As age increased, observed TCR beta diversity per million T cells dropped in a roughly linear way, and a significant reduction was already evident by age 40. Estimates of total diversity from one million sequenced T cells were regarded as lower bounds and underestimates. The CMV infection status of donors was not known, potentially confounding age-related changes in expanded clonotypes. Bulk unsorted PBMC profiling prevented conclusive comparison of naive and antigen-experienced compartments.

Systemically healthy Caucasian individuals from Russia, 35 to 50 in total and aged about 6 to 100 years, were included as donors. Approximately 9.3 milliliters of peripheral blood were drawn from each donor into EDTA-treated Vacutainer tubes. Ficoll-Paque density-gradient centrifugation was used to isolate PBMCs, with at least 7 million per sample. Trizol reagent was used to extract total RNA from the PBMCs, yielding at least 6 micrograms per sample. For every donor, an aliquot of PBMCs went through flow cytometry to measure the percentages of naive CD45RAhigh/CD27high T cells. The CDR3 runs 13 amino acids, cysteine and phenylalanine included. Of the read, only the CDR3 DNA is kept; its 39 bases are in frame from base 1. Trimming costs V 0 bases and J 3 bases, and their ends lie 4 bases apart. The germline V gene provides CDR1 SGHNT and CDR2 YENEEA. Preparation of the library involved 5' RACE. Reads for this sample came from an Illumina HiSeq 2500. A second 7 to 11 cycle PCR used a sample-barcoded 5' primer and a J-beta primer mix. Each TCR beta cDNA molecule received a unique molecular identifier from a template-switch 5' adaptor carrying 12 random nucleotides. Each sample yielded at least 3 million CDR3-containing paired-end reads. The Mint cDNA synthesis kit, primed by a TRBC-specific oligonucleotide, was used to synthesize first-strand cDNA from all RNA. Following uracil-DNA glycosylase treatment, all cDNA underwent a first 18-cycle PCR with the universal primers M1SS and BC2_uni_R. The study's own analysis went as follows. Each sample was normalized by randomly selecting 1 million high-quality reads, each carrying a distinct molecular identifier. Instead of being binned into consensus sequences, reads with shared molecular identifiers were discarded. MiTCR, with a Q25 quality threshold and the strictest error-elimination algorithm, was used for CDR3 identification, clonotype clustering and error correction. A nonparametric unseen species model with Euler transformation was used to estimate a lower bound on total TCR beta diversity. The public sequencing data were trimmed at Q25 with fastp and processed into clonotypes with MiXCR by TCRdb, which kept only in-frame beta chains. Every entry covers one CDR3 protein and lists the most common genes and DNA from its rows. V and J calls and clone size were set by TCRdb, not the authors. This sample is represented by fewer than 800,000 distinct CDR3 sequences; roughly 25% of them were singletons. Clones ranked in the top ten supply under 9.5% of the sample.

As regards this clonotype: What antigen it recognizes has not been identified. Per-nucleotide qualities are absent, and no much larger clonotype sits a single base away.

These data also featured in a second study, about T cells of mothers and their children. The second study reports: Nine systemically healthy Caucasian individuals, comprising three mothers and their six children, were included as donors. cDNA synthesis used all of the extracted RNA, with approximately 1.6 ug of RNA in each 15 ul reaction. In the second PCR, the M1S primer introduced both the sample barcodes and 2-4 random nucleotides. Over 8.5 million TCR beta CDR3 reads were obtained for each mother, and approximately 3.2 million reads were obtained for each child. Thymic selection similarly shapes TCR recombination output in related and unrelated pairs, with minor effect from inherited differences. Normalized repertoire overlap was always found to be slightly, but never significantly, higher in related mother-child pairs than in unrelated mother-child pairs. No persistent microchimeric T cell clones were found, with a detection sensitivity of roughly 92 clones per million clonotypes. To look for features that set related mother-child pairs apart from unrelated individuals, the researchers ran deep NGS to compare the TCR beta repertoires of mothers and children. The mean age was roughly 40 +/- 4 years for the mothers and approximately 11 +/- 4 years for the children. Libraries were sequenced on Illumina HiSeq 2000 with 100+100 nt paired-end reads after adapter ligation with NEBNext reagents. Mother and child libraries were prepared a month apart and sequenced in separate runs to prevent cross-contamination. For each donor, somewhere between about 450,000 and 2,000,000 distinct TCR beta clonotypes were identified. Naive TCR beta clonotypes were estimated from low-frequency clonotypes matched to each donor's FACS-determined naive share, without sorting.

The V and J segments used are TRBV11-3 and TRBJ2-3; the D gene identity is not certain. What was sequenced was blood. The clonotype originates from a boy younger than 18 in good health. This receptor has the CDR3 CASSLDWTDTQYF. The nucleotide sequence is given as TGTGCCAGCAGCTTAGATTGGACAGATACGCAGTATTTT.